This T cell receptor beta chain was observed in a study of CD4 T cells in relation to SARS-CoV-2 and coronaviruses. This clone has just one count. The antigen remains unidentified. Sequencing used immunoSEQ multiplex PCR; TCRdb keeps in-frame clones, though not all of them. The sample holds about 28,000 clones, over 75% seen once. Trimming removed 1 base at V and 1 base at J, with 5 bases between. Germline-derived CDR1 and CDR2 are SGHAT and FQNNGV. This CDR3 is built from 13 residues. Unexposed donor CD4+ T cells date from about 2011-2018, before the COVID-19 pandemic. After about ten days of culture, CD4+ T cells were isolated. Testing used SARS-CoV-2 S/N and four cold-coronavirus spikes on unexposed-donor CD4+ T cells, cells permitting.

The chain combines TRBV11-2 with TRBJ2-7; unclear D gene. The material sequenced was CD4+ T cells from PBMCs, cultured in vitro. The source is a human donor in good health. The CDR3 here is CASSLVGSYEQYF. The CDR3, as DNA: TGTGCCAGCAGCTTAGTCGGATCCTACGAGCAGTACTTC.